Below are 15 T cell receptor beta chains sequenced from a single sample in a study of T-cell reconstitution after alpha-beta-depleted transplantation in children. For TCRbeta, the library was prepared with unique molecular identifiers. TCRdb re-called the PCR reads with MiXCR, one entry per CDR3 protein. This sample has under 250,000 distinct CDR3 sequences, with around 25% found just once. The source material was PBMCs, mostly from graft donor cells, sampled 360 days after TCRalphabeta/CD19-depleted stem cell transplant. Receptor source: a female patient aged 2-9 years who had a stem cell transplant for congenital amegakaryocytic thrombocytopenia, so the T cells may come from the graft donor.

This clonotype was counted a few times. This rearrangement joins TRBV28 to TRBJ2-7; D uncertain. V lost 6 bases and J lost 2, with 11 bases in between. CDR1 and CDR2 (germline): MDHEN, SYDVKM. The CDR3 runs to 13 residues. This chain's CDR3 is CASRQDNTYEQYF. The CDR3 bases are TGTGCCAGCAGACAAGACAATACCTACGAGCAGTACTTC.

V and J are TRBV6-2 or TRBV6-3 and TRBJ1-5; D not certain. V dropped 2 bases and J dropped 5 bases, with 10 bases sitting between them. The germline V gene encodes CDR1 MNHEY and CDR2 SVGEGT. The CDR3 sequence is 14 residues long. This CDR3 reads CASSYGHGYQPQHF. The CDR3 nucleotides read TGTGCCAGCAGTTACGGGCATGGATATCAGCCCCAGCATTTT.

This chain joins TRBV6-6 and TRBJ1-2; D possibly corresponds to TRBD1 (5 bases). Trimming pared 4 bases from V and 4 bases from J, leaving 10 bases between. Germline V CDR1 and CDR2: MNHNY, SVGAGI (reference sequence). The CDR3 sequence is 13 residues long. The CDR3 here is CASSFGAVYGYTF. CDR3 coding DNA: TGTGCCAGCAGTTTTGGGGCGGTCTATGGCTACACCTTC.

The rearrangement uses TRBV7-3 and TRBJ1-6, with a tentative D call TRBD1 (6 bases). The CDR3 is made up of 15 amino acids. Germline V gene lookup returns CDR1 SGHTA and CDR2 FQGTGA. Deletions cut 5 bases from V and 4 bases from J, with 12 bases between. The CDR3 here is CASSPTGAYNSPLHF. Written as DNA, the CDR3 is TGTGCCAGCAGCCCAACGGGGGCTTATAATTCACCCCTCCACTTT. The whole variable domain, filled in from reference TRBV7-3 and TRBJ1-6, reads GAGVSQTPSNKVTEKGKYVELRCDPISGHTALYWYRQSLGQGPEFLIYFQGTGAADDSGLPNDRFFAVRPEGSVSTLKIQRTERGDSAVYLCASSPTGAYNSPLHFGNGTRLTVT.

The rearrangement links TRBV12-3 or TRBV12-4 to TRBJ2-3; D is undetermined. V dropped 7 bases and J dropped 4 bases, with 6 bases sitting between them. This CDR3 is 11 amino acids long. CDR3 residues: CASMGSDTQYF. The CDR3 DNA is TGTGCCAGCATGGGCTCAGATACGCAGTATTTT.

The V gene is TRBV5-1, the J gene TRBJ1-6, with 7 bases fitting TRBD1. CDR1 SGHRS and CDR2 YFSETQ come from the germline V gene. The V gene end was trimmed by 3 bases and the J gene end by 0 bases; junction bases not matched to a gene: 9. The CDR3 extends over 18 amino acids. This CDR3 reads CASSWGQTSSSYNSPLHF. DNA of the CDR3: TGCGCCAGCAGCTGGGGACAGACCAGCAGCTCCTATAATTCACCCCTCCACTTT.

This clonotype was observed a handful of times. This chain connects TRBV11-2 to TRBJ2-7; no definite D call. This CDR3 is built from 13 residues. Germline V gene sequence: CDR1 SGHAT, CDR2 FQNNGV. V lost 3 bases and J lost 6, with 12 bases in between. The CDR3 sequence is CASSFSGPREQYF. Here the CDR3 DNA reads TGTGCCAGCAGCTTTTCTGGACCCCGCGAGCAGTACTTC.

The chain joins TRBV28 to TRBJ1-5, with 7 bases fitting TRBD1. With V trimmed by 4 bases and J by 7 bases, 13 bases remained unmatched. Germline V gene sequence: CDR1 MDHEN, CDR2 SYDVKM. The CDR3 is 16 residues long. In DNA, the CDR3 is TGTGCCAGCAGTTCAGACACAGGGGTGAGGGGCCAGCCCCAGCATTTT. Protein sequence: CASSSDTGVRGQPQHF.

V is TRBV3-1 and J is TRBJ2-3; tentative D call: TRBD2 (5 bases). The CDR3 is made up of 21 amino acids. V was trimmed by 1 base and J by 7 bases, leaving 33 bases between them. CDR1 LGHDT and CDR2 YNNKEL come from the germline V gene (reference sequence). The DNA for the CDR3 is TGTGCCAGCAGCCAAGGCTTTGGGAGATCCTCGGATAAAGTCGTCGGGAATACGCAGTATTTT. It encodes CASSQGFGRSSDKVVGNTQYF.

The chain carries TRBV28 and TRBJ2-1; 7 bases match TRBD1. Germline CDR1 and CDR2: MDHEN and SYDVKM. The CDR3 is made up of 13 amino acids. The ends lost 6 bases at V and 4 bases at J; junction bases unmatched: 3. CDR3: CASRGQLYNEQFF. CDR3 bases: TGTGCCAGCAGGGGACAGCTATACAATGAGCAGTTCTTC.

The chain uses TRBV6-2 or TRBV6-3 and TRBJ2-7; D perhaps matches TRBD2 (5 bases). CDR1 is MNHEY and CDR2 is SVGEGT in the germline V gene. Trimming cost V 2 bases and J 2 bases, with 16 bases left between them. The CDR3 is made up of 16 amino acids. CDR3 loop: CASSYNGGPVPYEQYF. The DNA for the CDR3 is TGTGCCAGCAGTTACAATGGCGGGCCCGTCCCCTACGAGCAGTACTTC.

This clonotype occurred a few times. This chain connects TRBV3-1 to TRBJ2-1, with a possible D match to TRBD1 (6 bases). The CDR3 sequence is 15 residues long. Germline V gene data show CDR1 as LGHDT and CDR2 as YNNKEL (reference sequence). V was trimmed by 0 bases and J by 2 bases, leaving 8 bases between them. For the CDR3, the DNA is TGTGCCAGCAGCCAAGAAACAGGGACCTACAATGAGCAGTTCTTC. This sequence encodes CASSQETGTYNEQFF.

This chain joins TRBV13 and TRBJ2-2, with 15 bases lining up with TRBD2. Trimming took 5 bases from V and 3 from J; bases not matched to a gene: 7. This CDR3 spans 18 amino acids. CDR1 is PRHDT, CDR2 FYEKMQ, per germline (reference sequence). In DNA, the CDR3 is TGTGCCAGCAGCCCCCGGACTAGCGGGAGGGGCTACACCGGGGAGCTGTTTTTT. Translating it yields CASSPRTSGRGYTGELFF.

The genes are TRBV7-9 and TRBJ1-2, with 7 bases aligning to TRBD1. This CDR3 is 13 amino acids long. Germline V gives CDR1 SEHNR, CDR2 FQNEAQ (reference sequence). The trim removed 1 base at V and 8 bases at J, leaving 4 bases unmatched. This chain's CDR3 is CASSLGQGLGYTF. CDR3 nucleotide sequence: TGTGCCAGCAGCTTAGGACAGGGTCTGGGCTACACCTTC.

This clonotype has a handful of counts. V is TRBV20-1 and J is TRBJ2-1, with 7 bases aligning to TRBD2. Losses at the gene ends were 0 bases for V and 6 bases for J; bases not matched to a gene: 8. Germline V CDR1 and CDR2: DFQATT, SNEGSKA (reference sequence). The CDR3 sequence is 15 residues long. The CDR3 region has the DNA TGCAGTGCTAGAGATACCCGGGGGAGGGCCAATGAGCAGTTCTTC. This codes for CSARDTRGRANEQFF.